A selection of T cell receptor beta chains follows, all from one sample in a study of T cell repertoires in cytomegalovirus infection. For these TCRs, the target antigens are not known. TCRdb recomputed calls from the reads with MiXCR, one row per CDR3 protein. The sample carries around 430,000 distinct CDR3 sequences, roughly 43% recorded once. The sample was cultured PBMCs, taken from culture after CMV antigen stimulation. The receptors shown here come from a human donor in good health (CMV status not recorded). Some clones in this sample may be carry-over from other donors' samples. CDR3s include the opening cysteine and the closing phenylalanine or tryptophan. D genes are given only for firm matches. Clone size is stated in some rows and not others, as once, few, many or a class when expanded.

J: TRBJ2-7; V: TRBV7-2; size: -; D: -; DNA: TGTGCCAGCAGCTCCCGGGCCCCACCTCTCGAGCAGTACTTC; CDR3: CASSSRAPPLEQYF
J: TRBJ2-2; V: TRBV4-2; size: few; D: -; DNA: TGTGCCAGCAGCCAAGGGGCGACAGTTAACACCGGGGAGCTGTTTTTT; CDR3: CASSQGATVNTGELFF
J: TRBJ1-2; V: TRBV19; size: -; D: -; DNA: TGTGCCAGTACAGACAGGACCTATGGCTACACCTTC; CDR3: CASTDRTYGYTF
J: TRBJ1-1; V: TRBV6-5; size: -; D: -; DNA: TGTGCCAGCAGTTCCTGGGGGGACGGACGCCCTGAAGCTTTCTTT; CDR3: CASSSWGDGRPEAFF
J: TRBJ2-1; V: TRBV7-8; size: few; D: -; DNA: TGTGCCAGCAGCTTAGGATCAGGGGGGCGCAATGAGCAGTTCTTC; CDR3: CASSLGSGGRNEQFF
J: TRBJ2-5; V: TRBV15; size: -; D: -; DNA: TGTGCCACCAGCCCACCATCGGGACAAATGTACCAAGAGACCCAGTACTTC; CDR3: CATSPPSGQMYQETQYF
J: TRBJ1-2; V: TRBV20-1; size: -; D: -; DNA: TGCAGTGCTAGGTACATAGACTATGGCTACACCTTC; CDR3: CSARYIDYGYTF
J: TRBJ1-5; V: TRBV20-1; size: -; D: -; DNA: TGCAGTGCTAGGGGGGGTTATAGCAATCAGCCCCAGCATTTT; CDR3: CSARGGYSNQPQHF
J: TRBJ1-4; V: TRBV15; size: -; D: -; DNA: TGTGCCACCAGCAGAGAGGGGGGAGAAGAAAAACTGTTTTTT; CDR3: CATSREGGEEKLFF
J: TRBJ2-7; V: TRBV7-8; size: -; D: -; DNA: TGTGCCAGCAGGGAACGGTTCTCCTACGAGCAGTACTTC; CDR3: CASRERFSYEQYF
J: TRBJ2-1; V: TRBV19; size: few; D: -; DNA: TGTGCCAGTAGTATAGGAACCCGGCATGAGCAGTTCTTC; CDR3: CASSIGTRHEQFF
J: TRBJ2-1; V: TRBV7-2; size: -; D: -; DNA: TGTGCCATCCTCGGAAGTGGGGAGCAGTTCTTC; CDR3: CAILGSGEQFF
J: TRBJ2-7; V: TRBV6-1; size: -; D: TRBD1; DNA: TGTGCCAGCAGTTCCCCCGGACAGGGGGCCCAAGAGCAGTACTTC; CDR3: CASSSPGQGAQEQYF
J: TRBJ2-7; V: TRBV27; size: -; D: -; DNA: TGTGCCTCCGTTGGGGGATACGAGCAGTACTTC; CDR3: CASVGGYEQYF
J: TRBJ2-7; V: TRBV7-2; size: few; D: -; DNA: TGTGCCAGCAGGGGGGGCACCTACGAGCAGTACTTC; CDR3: CASRGGTYEQYF
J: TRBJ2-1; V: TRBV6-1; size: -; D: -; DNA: TGTGCCAGCAGCAGGGACTCGTTCAATGAGCAGTTCTTC; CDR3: CASSRDSFNEQFF
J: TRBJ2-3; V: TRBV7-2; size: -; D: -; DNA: TGTGCCAGCAGCTTAGCCCCGGGGGATACGCAGTATTTT; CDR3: CASSLAPGDTQYF
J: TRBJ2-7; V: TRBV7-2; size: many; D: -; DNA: TGTGCCAGCAGCTCCTCGGGGCGGCAGGCCGAGCAGTACTTC; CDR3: CASSSSGRQAEQYF
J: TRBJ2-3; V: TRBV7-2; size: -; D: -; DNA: TGTGCCAGCAGCCCGAGCGGACTTACCACAGATACGCAGTATTTT; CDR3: CASSPSGLTTDTQYF
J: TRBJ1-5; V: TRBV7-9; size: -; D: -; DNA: TGTGCCAGCAGCCCCCTCACAGCCGAAGTTTATAGCAATCAGCCCCAGCATTTT; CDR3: CASSPLTAEVYSNQPQHF
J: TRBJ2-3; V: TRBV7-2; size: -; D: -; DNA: TGTGCCAGCACCCCCACCAGAGGCACAGATACGCAGTATTTT; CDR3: CASTPTRGTDTQYF
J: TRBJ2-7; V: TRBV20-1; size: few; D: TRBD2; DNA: TGCAGTGCTAGTAATGCGGGGGGGGACGAGCAGTACTTC; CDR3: CSASNAGGDEQYF
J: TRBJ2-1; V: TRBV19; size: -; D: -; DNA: TGTGCCAGTAGTAAATATTTGAGCTCCTACAATGAGCAGTTCTTC; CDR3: CASSKYLSSYNEQFF
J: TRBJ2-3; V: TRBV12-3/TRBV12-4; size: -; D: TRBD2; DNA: TGTGCCAGCAGTGCGCTAGCGGGAGTCGCAGATACGCAGTATTTT; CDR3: CASSALAGVADTQYF
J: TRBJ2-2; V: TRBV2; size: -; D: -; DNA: TGTGCCAGCACCAAGGGGCGCACCGGGGAGCTGTTTTTT; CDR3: CASTKGRTGELFF
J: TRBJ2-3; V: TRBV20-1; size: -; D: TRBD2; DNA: TGCAGTGCTAGAGATCCCCTAGCGGCGAAGGTGGATACGCAGTATTTT; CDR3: CSARDPLAAKVDTQYF
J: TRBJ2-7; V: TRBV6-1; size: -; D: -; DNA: TGTGCCAGCAGTGAATTTCGAGACACAGACTACGAGCAGTACTTC; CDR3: CASSEFRDTDYEQYF
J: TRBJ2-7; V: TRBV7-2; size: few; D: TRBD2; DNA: TGTGCCAGCAGCATAGCGGGTAGCGGGGGGGCCTACGAGCAGTACTTC; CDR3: CASSIAGSGGAYEQYF
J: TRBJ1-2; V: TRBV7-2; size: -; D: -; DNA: TGTGCCAGCAGCTTAAGTTCGGGGAGGACCCCGCGGGGCTACACCTTC; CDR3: CASSLSSGRTPRGYTF
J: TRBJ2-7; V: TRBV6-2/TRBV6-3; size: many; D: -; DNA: TGTGCCAGCAGCTTACCCTACGAGCAGTACTTC; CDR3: CASSLPYEQYF
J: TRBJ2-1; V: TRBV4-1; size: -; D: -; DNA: TGCGCCAGCAGCCAAGAGAGGGCCTCCTACAATGAGCAGTTCTTC; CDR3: CASSQERASYNEQFF
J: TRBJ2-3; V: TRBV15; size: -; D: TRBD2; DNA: TGTGCCACCAGCAGAGATCGGACTAGCATGGATACGCAGTATTTT; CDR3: CATSRDRTSMDTQYF
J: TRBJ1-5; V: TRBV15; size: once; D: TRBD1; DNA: TGTGCCACCAGCAGAGGCAAGGTAGGGGGCCGAGGAGGAGCCCAGCATTTT; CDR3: CATSRGKVGGRGGAQHF
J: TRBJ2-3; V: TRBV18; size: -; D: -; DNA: TGTGCCAGCTCCCCTTTCGGTACGCAGTATTTT; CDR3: CASSPFGTQYF
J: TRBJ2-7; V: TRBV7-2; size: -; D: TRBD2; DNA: TGTGCCAGCAGGGGGGGGAGAGAGCAGTACTTC; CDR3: CASRGGREQYF
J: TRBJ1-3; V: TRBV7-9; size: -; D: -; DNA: TGTGCCAGCAGCTCATCAGGTTCAGCCGGAAACACCATATATTTT; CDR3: CASSSSGSAGNTIYF
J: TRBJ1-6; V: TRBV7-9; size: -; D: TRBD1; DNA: TGTGCCAGCAGCTTTCAGGGGGTTGGAGGTTCACCCCTCCACTTT; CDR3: CASSFQGVGGSPLHF
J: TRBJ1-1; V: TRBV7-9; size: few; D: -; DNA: TGTGCCAGCAGCCGACAAGAGGACACTGAAGCTTTCTTT; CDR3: CASSRQEDTEAFF
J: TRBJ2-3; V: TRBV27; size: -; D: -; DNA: TGTGCCAGCAGTTTAACCCCTAAGGATACGCAGTATTTT; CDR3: CASSLTPKDTQYF
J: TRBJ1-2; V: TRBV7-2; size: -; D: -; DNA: TGTGCCAGCAGCGTCGGCCTAAACTATGGCTACACCTTC; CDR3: CASSVGLNYGYTF
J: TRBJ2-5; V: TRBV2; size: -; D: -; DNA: TGTGCCAGCTCCTATATGGGGGAAGAGCAAGAGACCCAGTACTTC; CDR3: CASSYMGEEQETQYF